The next 13 T cell receptor beta chains were all read from a single sample in a study of cytomegalovirus exposure and HLA in healthy donors. Use of 60 Vbeta and 13 Jbeta primers characterized the PCR. Sequencing was performed with immunoSEQ multiplex PCR; in TCRdb, only in-frame clones are kept and a portion is missing. The sample has over 150,000 clones; about 68% are singletons. Sequenced input: PBMCs. These receptors were obtained from a man aged 18 to 29 in good health and CMV-seronegative.

Details on this clone: Different DNA sequences within this sample yield the same CDR3. This sequence joins TRBV18 and TRBJ1-1; D gene unclear. Germline V gives CDR1 KGHSH, CDR2 LQKENI. The CDR3 totals 13 residues. V shed 6 bases and J shed 1 base, with 9 bases lying between them. The CDR3 loop reads CASSPSGNTEAFF. CDR3 coding DNA: TGTGCCAGCTCTCCGTCGGGGAACACTGAAGCTTTCTTT.

This chain links TRBV27 with TRBJ2-7; 15 nucleotides line up with TRBD2. Unmatched junction bases numbered 21, after V lost 8 bases and J lost 7 bases. Germline V lookup: CDR1 MNHEY, CDR2 SMNVEV (reference sequence). This CDR3 is 19 amino acids long. The CDR3 loop reads CASGNLPGLAGGGRSEQYF. CDR3 nucleotide sequence: TGTGCCAGCGGAAACCTTCCGGGACTAGCGGGAGGAGGTCGGAGTGAGCAGTACTTC.

The genes are TRBV19 and TRBJ2-1, with 10 bases aligning to TRBD2. V dropped 5 bases and J dropped 7; count of bases not matched to a gene: 11. This CDR3 is built from 16 residues. Germline assignment: CDR1 LNHDA and CDR2 SQIVND (reference sequence). CDR3 DNA sequence: TGTGCCAGTAGTCCTAGCGGGAGTGTAGGGGGGAATGAGCAGTTCTTC. Translated: CASSPSGSVGGNEQFF.

This sequence joins TRBV7-9 and TRBJ1-1, with TRBD1 identical over 7 bases. Germline values: CDR1 SEHNR, CDR2 FQNEAQ (reference sequence). This CDR3 has 16 residues. Trimming took 10 bases from V and 0 from J; bases not matched to a gene: 14. The CDR3: CAIYSGGDNMNTEAFF. The CDR3 bases are TGTGCCATATACTCAGGGGGAGATAACATGAACACTGAAGCTTTCTTT. Looking up the rest from reference TRBV7-9 and TRBJ1-1 gives the full variable domain: DTGVSQNPRHKITKRGQNVTFRCDPISEHNRLYWYRQTLGQGPEFLTYFQNEAQLEKSRLLSDRFSAERPKGSFSTLEIQRTEQGDSAMYLCAIYSGGDNMNTEAFFGQGTRLTVV.

Here the CDR3 reads CASSQPGVNTEAFF. The CDR3 nucleotides are TGCGCCAGCAGCCAACCAGGGGTGAACACTGAAGCTTTCTTT. The V call is TRBV4-1, the J call TRBJ1-1; a weak D match, TRBD1 (6 bases). Germline CDR1 reads MGHRA; CDR2 reads YSYEKL. Deletions cut 2 bases from V and 0 bases from J, with 7 bases between. The CDR3 covers 14 residues.

The gene calls are TRBV9 and TRBJ1-3, with 8 bases aligning to TRBD1. The CDR3 has 15 residues. With V trimmed by 4 bases and J by 4 bases, 7 bases remained unmatched. CDR1 and CDR2 from the germline V gene are SGDLS and YYNGEE. The CDR3 protein is CASSSSDRVGNTIYF. DNA for the CDR3: TGTGCCAGCAGCTCCTCGGACAGGGTCGGAAACACCATATATTTT.

The chain uses TRBV28 and TRBJ1-2, with D perhaps matching TRBD1 (5 bases). The germline gives CDR1 MDHEN, CDR2 SYDVKM. This CDR3 spans 12 amino acids. V lost 6 bases to trimming and J lost 5 bases, with 10 bases between them. CDR3 loop: CASRTGGYGYTF. In DNA, the CDR3 is TGTGCCAGCAGAACCGGGGGGTATGGCTACACCTTC.

J is TRBJ2-2 and V is TRBV4-2; 9 nucleotides agree with TRBD2. The trim removed 4 bases at V and 3 bases at J, leaving 12 bases unmatched. The V gene's germline CDR1 is LGHNA and CDR2 YNFKEQ. This CDR3 is 18 amino acids long. The CDR3: CASSPPSGERGDTGELFF. The CDR3 DNA follows: TGTGCCAGCAGCCCCCCTAGCGGGGAGCGGGGGGACACCGGGGAGCTGTTTTTT.

The chain links TRBV19 to TRBJ2-5; maybe TRBD1 (5 bases). CDR1 is LNHDA, CDR2 SQIVND, per germline (reference sequence). The V end lost 3 bases, the J end lost 4 bases, and 15 bases lay between the germline ends. This CDR3 spans 15 amino acids. CDR3 loop: CASSISQGRGETQYF. The CDR3 DNA follows: TGTGCCAGTAGTATTAGCCAGGGAAGGGGAGAGACCCAGTACTTC.

This chain joins TRBV7-2 and TRBJ1-2, with 9 bases aligning to TRBD1. The CDR3 sequence is 14 residues long. J gave up 10 bases and V 5 bases, and 11 bases lay outside the gene matches. Germline V gives CDR1 SGHTA, CDR2 FQGNSA. The CDR3 region is CASSGGTGRLAYTF. In nucleotides, the CDR3 is TGTGCCAGCAGCGGAGGGACAGGGAGACTTGCCTACACCTTC. Based on the CDR3 plus reference TRBV7-2 and TRBJ1-2, the full variable domain is GAGVSQSPSNKVTEKGKDVELRCDPISGHTALYWYRQSLGQGLEFLIYFQGNSAPDKSGLPSDRFSAERTGGSVSTLTIQRTQQEDSAVYLCASSGGTGRLAYTFGSGTRLTVV.

J is TRBJ1-2 and V is TRBV5-4, with TRBD1 identical over 7 bases. Trimming removed 4 bases from V and 11 bases from J; junction bases left unmatched: 14. The V gene's germline CDR1 is SGHNT and CDR2 YYREEE (reference sequence). This CDR3 comprises 14 residues. The CDR3 here is CASSQKDRKRGYTF. The DNA for the CDR3 is TGTGCCAGCAGCCAAAAGGACAGGAAAAGGGGTTACACCTTC. The full variable domain, in which reference TRBV5-4 and TRBJ1-2 provide the parts outside the CDR3, is ETGVTQSPTHLIKTRGQQVTLRCSSQSGHNTVSWYQQALGQGPQFIFQYYREEENGRGNFPPRFSGLQFPNYSSELNVNALELDDSALYLCASSQKDRKRGYTFGSGTRLTVV.

This clone was observed once. A read error may produce the germline difference seen at one junction end. The chain links TRBV15 to TRBJ1-4; a possible D gene is TRBD1 (6 bases). The length of the CDR3 is 15 residues. Germline assignment: CDR1 LNHNV and CDR2 YYDKDF (reference sequence). CDR3 protein: CATSRGYYRDEKLLF. For the CDR3, the DNA is TGTGCCACCAGCAGAGGATATTACAGGGATGAAAAACTGCTTTTT.

Details on this clone: The same CDR3 is also encoded by other DNA sequences in this sample. The V call is TRBV28, the J call TRBJ1-1; 8 bases fit TRBD1. The germline V gene has CDR1 MDHEN and CDR2 SYDVKM. With V trimmed by 6 bases and J by 4 bases, 4 bases remained unmatched. The CDR3 loop spans 13 amino acids. CDR3: CASSSGQATEAFF. CDR3 in DNA: TGTGCCAGCAGCTCGGGACAGGCCACTGAAGCTTTCTTT.